The T cell receptor beta chain described here comes from a study of cytomegalovirus exposure and HLA in healthy donors. General observations from the study: Reportedly, diagnosis of cytomegalovirus status by the classifier showed high specificity and sensitivity. The CMV antigen specificity of a few CMV-associated chains was confirmed through in vitro analysis.

Unmatched junction bases numbered 5, after V lost 0 bases and J lost 4 bases. Germline V gene lookup returns CDR1 SGHRS and CDR2 YFSETQ. The CDR3 runs 16 residues. PCR was performed using 60 Vbeta and 13 Jbeta primers. The repertoire was sequenced with immunoSEQ multiplex PCR; TCRdb's copy has only in-frame clones and lacks some. The sample shows 150,000 to 200,000 clones, about 80% of them seen only once. A word on this clone: Its antigen is not identified.

This clonotype originated in a woman aged 18-29 years in good health and CMV-seropositive. The gene calls are TRBV5-1 and TRBJ2-2; 8 bases are a match to TRBD2. The source material was PBMCs. The CDR3 DNA sequence: TGCGCCAGCAGCTTGGGACTAGCGAGGAGCACCGGGGAGCTGTTTTTT. Amino acid sequence: CASSLGLARSTGELFF.